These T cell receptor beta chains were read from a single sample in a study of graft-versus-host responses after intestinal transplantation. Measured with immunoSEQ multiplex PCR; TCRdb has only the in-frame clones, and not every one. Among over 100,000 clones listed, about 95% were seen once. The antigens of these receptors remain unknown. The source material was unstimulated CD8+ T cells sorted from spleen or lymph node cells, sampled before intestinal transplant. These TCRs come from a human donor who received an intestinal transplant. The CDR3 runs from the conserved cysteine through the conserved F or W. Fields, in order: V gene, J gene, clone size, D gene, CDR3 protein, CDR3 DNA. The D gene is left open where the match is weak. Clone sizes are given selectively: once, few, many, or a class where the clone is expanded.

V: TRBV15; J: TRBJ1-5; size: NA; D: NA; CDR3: CATSSNRDGNQPQHF; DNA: TGTGCCACCAGCAGTAACAGGGACGGCAATCAGCCCCAGCATTTT
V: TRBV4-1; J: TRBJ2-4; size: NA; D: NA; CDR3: CASSLRFGLLAKNIQYF; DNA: TGCGCCAGCAGCCTACGATTTGGGCTCCTAGCCAAAAACATTCAGTACTTC
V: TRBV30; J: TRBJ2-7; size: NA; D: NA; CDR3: CAWSMGSSYEQYF; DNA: TGTGCCTGGAGCATGGGTAGCTCCTACGAGCAGTACTTC
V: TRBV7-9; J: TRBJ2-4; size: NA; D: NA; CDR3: CASSLAGGENIQYF; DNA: TGTGCCAGCAGCCTCGCAGGGGGGGAAAACATTCAGTACTTC
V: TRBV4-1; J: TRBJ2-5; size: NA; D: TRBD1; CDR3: CASSQGQGAPETQYF; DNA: TGCGCCAGCAGCCAAGGACAGGGGGCGCCGGAGACCCAGTACTTC
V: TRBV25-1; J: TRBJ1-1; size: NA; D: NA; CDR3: CASSESSGGSTEAFF; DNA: TGTGCCAGCAGTGAATCGTCTGGGGGGAGTACTGAAGCTTTCTTT
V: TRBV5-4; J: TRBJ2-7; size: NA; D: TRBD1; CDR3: CASSFPGQGAPEQYF; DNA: TGTGCCAGCAGCTTCCCGGGACAGGGGGCGCCTGAGCAGTACTTC
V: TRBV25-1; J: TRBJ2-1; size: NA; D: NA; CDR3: CASSEFELSYYNEQFF; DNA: TGTGCCAGCAGTGAATTCGAACTTTCTTACTACAATGAGCAGTTCTTC
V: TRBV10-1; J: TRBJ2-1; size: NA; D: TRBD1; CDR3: CATLRDRALIYSYNEQFF; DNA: TGCGCCACCCTCCGGGACAGGGCCCTCATCTATTCCTACAATGAGCAGTTCTTC
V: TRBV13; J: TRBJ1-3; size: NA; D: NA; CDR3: CASSAGPHSGNTIYF; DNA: TGTGCCAGCAGCGCTGGACCACACTCTGGAAACACCATATATTTT
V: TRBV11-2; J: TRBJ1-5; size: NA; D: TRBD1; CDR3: CASSLYRGGQPQHF; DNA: TGTGCCAGCAGCTTATACAGGGGAGGTCAGCCCCAGCATTTT
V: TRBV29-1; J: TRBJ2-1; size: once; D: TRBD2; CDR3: CSVAPVGGGSYNEQFF; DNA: TGCAGCGTTGCACCCGTAGGCGGGGGCTCCTACAATGAGCAGTTCTTC
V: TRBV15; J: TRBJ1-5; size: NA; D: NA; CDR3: CATSREGSNQPQHF; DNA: TGTGCCACCAGCAGAGAAGGGAGCAATCAGCCCCAGCATTTT
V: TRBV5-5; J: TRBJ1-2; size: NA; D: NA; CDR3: CASSLESSELYGYTF; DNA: TGTGCCAGCAGCTTGGAATCAAGCGAACTCTATGGCTACACCTTC
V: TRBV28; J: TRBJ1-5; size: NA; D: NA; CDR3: CASSLTGYNQPQHF; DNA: TGTGCCAGCAGCTTAACAGGGTACAATCAGCCCCAGCATTTT
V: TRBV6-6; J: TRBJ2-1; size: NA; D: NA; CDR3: CASSYRSGSYNEQFF; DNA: TGTGCCAGCAGTTATAGGAGCGGTTCCTACAATGAGCAGTTCTTC
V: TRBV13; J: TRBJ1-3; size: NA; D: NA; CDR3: CASSLEGGASSGNTIYF; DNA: TGTGCCAGCAGCTTAGAGGGGGGGGCTTCCTCTGGAAACACCATATATTTT
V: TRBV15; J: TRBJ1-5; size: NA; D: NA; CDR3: CATSSRDYQPQHF; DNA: TGTGCCACCAGCAGCCGGGATTATCAGCCCCAGCATTTT
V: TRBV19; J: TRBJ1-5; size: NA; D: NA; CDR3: CASSIRLGNQPQHF; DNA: TGTGCCAGTAGTATCCGACTCGGAAATCAGCCCCAGCATTTT
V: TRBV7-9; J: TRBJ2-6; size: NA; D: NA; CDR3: CASSLGRGALSSGANVLTF; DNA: TGTGCCAGCAGCTTAGGCAGGGGCGCTCTGAGCTCTGGGGCCAACGTCCTGACTTTC
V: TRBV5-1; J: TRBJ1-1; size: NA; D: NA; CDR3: CASNQDFDWGTEAFF; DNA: TGCGCCAGCAACCAGGACTTCGATTGGGGCACTGAAGCTTTCTTT
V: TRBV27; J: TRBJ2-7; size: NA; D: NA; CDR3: CASSPWDNSYEQYF; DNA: TGTGCCAGCAGTCCCTGGGACAACTCCTACGAGCAGTACTTC
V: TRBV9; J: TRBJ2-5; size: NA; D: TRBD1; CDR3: CASSAWDRGETQYF; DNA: TGTGCCAGCAGCGCATGGGACAGGGGAGAGACCCAGTACTTC
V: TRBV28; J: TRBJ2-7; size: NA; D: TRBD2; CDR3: CASSFRLANAYEQYF; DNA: TGTGCCAGCAGTTTCCGACTAGCTAACGCCTACGAGCAGTACTTC
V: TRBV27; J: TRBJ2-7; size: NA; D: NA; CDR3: CASSPSAFYEQYF; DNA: TGTGCCAGCAGTCCCTCCGCCTTCTACGAGCAGTACTTC
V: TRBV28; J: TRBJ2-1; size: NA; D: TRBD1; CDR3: CASKNRGEYNEQFF; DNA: TGTGCCAGCAAGAACAGGGGCGAATACAATGAGCAGTTCTTC
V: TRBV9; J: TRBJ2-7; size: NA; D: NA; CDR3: CASSVEVRAGPYEQYF; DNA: TGTGCCAGCAGCGTAGAGGTCCGGGCGGGCCCCTACGAGCAGTACTTC
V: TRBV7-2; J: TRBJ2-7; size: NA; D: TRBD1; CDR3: CASSLGQGGYEQYF; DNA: TGTGCCAGCAGCTTAGGACAGGGGGGGTACGAGCAGTACTTC
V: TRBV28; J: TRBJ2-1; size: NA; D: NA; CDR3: CASSLGAVYNEQFF; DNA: TGTGCCAGCAGTTTGGGAGCGGTTTACAATGAGCAGTTCTTC
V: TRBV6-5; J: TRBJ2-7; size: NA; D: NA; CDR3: CASSYSQAYEQYF; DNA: TGTGCCAGCAGTTACAGTCAGGCCTACGAGCAGTACTTC
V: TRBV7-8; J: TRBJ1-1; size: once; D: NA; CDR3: CASSLGAGNTEAFF; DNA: TGTGCCAGCAGCTTGGGGGCCGGGAACACTGAAGCTTTCTTT
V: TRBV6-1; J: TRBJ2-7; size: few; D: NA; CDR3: CASSEGTGWTYEQYF; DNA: TGTGCCAGCAGTGAAGGCACAGGGTGGACCTACGAGCAGTACTTC
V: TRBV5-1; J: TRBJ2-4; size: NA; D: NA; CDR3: CASSFSSGSRNIQYF; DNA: TGCGCCAGCAGCTTTAGTAGCGGTTCGAGAAACATTCAGTACTTC
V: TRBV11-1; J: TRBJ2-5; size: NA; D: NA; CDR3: CASSLGGSFQETQYF; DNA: TGTGCCAGCAGCTTAGGTGGGTCTTTCCAAGAGACCCAGTACTTC
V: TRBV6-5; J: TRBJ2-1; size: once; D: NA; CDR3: CASSTISSYNEQFF; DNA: TGTGCCAGCAGCACTATTAGCTCCTACAATGAGCAGTTCTTC
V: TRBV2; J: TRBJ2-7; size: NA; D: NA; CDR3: CANLGPSYEQYF; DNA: TGTGCCAACTTGGGGCCATCCTACGAGCAGTACTTC
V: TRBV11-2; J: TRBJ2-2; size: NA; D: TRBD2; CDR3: CASSLGVAGKHGELFF; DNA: TGTGCCAGCAGCCTCGGGGTAGCGGGAAAGCACGGGGAGCTGTTTTTT
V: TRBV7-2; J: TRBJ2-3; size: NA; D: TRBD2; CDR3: CASSLGAGGADTQYF; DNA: TGTGCCAGCAGCTTAGGGGCGGGAGGGGCAGATACGCAGTATTTT
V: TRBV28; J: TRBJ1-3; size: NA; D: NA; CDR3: CASSTHSDSSGNTIYF; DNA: TGTGCCAGCAGTACTCACTCGGACAGCTCTGGAAACACCATATATTTT
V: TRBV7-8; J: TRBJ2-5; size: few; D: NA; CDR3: CASSWVEETQYF; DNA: TGTGCCAGCAGCTGGGTAGAAGAGACCCAGTACTTC
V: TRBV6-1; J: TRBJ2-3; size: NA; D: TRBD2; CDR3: CASSEVEILAGPTDTQYF; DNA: TGTGCCAGCAGTGAAGTAGAGATACTAGCGGGGCCCACAGATACGCAGTATTTT
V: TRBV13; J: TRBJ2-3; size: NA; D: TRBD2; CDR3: CASSSGLAGDTDTQYF; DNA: TGTGCCAGCAGCTCTGGACTAGCGGGAGACACAGATACGCAGTATTTT
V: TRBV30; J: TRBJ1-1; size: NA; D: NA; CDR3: CAGERNTEAFF; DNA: TGTGCCGGGGAGAGGAACACTGAAGCTTTCTTT
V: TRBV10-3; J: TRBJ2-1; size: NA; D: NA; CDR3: CAISGPHRSAKSSYNEQFF; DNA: TGTGCCATCAGTGGTCCGCATCGAAGCGCGAAAAGCTCCTACAATGAGCAGTTCTTC
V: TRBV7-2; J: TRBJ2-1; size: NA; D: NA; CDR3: CASSRFGGPYNEQFF; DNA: TGTGCCAGCAGCCGCTTTGGGGGACCCTACAATGAGCAGTTCTTC
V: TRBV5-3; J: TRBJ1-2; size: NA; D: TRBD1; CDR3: CARSKTLPGQGNYGYTF; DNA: TGTGCCAGAAGCAAAACACTTCCGGGACAGGGGAACTATGGCTACACCTTC
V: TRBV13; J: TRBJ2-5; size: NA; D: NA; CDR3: CASSLGREETQYF; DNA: TGTGCCAGCAGCTTGGGAAGAGAAGAGACCCAGTACTTC
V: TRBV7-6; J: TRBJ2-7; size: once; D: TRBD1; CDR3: CASSLSFRQGTYEQYF; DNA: TGTGCCAGCAGCTTATCATTCAGACAGGGGACCTACGAGCAGTACTTC
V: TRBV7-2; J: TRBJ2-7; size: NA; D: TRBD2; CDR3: CASSQQGLAYEQYF; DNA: TGTGCCAGCAGCCAGCAAGGACTAGCCTACGAGCAGTACTTC
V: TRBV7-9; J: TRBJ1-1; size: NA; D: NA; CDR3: CASSLKSTEAFF; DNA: TGTGCCAGCAGCTTAAAAAGTACTGAAGCTTTCTTT
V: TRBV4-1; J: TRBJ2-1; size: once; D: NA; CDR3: CASSQVLGNEQFF; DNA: TGCGCCAGCAGCCAGGTCCTTGGAAATGAGCAGTTCTTC
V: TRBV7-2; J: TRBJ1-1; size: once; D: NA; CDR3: CASSLPRTEPNTEAFF; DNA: TGTGCCAGCAGCTTACCTCGGACAGAGCCGAACACTGAAGCTTTCTTT
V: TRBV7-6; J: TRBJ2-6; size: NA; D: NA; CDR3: CASSLVPEGVNVLTF; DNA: TGTGCCAGCAGCTTAGTTCCAGAGGGAGTCAACGTCCTGACTTTC
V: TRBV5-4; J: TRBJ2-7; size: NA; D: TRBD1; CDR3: CASSFRDRPSEQYF; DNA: TGTGCCAGCAGCTTCCGGGACAGGCCCTCCGAGCAGTACTTC
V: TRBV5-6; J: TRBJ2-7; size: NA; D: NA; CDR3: CASSLALTWYEQYF; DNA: TGTGCCAGCAGCTTGGCTTTGACCTGGTACGAGCAGTACTTC